The entry below describes one T cell receptor (beta chain). As originally analysed: Reference gene primer amplification gave estimated nucleated cell counts. Libraries were prepared by immunoSEQ multiplex PCR; TCRdb keeps only in-frame clonotypes and omits some of them. The V and J calls and the clone size are those of that table, but D and trimming were determined from the DNA. The table has 100,000 to 150,000 clones, just under 85% seen once. The CDR3 contains 19 residues. Germline CDR1 and CDR2: LGHNA and YNFKEQ. V shed 0 bases, J shed 0 bases, and the junction held 11 bases outside the gene matches. This entry belongs to a study of blood T cell repertoires in COVID-19. Across the study: The United States, Italy and Spain supplied acute and convalescent COVID-19 samples.

The V and J genes are TRBV4-2 and TRBJ1-3; 7 bases are shared with TRBD1. The sample taken for sequencing was peripheral blood. The sequence was obtained from a woman aged 45-60 years with acute or convalescent COVID-19. This CDR3 reads CASSQDGGQSILSGNTIYF. In nucleotides, the CDR3 is TGTGCCAGCAGCCAAGATGGGGGACAGTCCATCCTCTCTGGAAACACCATATATTTT.